This entry lists 15 T cell receptor beta chains sequenced from one sample in a study of breast tumors, draining lymph nodes, adjacent tissues. The lymph nodes were axillary draining lymph nodes from breast cancer patients. TCRdb re-derived calls from the multiplex PCR reads in MiXCR, one entry per CDR3 protein. The profile shows around 130,000 distinct CDR3 sequences, approximately 29% of them singletons. Specimen: axillary lymph node tissue. The receptor source for this set is a female donor with breast cancer. Some clones in this sample may be carry-over from other donors' samples.

V is TRBV7-9 and J is TRBJ2-2; the match to TRBD1 covers 7 bases. Unmatched junction bases numbered 16, after V lost 5 bases and J lost 4 bases. The CDR3 runs to 18 residues. Germline-derived CDR1 and CDR2 are SEHNR and FQNEAQ (reference sequence). As DNA, the CDR3 is TGTGCCAGCAGCCGTCCGGACAGGAGTTTAACGGTCACCGGGGAGCTGTTTTTT. It codes for CASSRPDRSLTVTGELFF.

Turning to this clonotype: Germline and junction disagree at one end, which may indicate a read error. J is TRBJ2-7 and V is TRBV7-7, with TRBD2 matching over 9 bases. In germline, CDR1 is SSHAT, CDR2 FNYEAQ (reference sequence). The CDR3 contains 16 residues. The CDR3: CASSSSGGLSSYEQYF. CDR3 DNA: TGTGCTAGCAGCTCAAGCGGGGGGCTCAGCTCCTACGAGCAGTACTTC.

This clonotype was counted at least ten times. The chain is built from TRBV20-1 and TRBJ1-6; 9 bases map to TRBD1. Losses at the gene ends were 5 bases for V and 4 bases for J; bases not matched to a gene: 6. Germline V lookup: CDR1 DFQATT, CDR2 SNEGSKA (reference sequence). The CDR3 length is 15 residues. The CDR3 here is CSAPSDRGYNSPLHF. The CDR3 DNA is TGCAGTGCTCCATCCGACAGGGGGTATAATTCACCCCTCCACTTT.

Ten or more counts support this clonotype. The rearrangement joins TRBV7-2 to TRBJ1-4; no definite D call. The CDR3 loop spans 13 amino acids. The V gene's germline CDR1 is SGHTA and CDR2 FQGNSA. V lost 5 bases and J lost 6, with 10 bases in between. As DNA, the CDR3 is TGTGCCAGCAGCCCGTATCCAGATGAAAAACTGTTTTTT. This translates into CASSPYPDEKLFF.

For this clonotype: A read error may be the cause here, since a much bigger clone is one base away. The chain combines TRBV28 with TRBJ1-5, with no clear D. The CDR3 covers 11 residues. Trimming cost V 6 bases and J 4 bases, with 4 bases left between them. The V gene's germline CDR1 is MDHEN and CDR2 SYDVKM. CDR3 region: CASRGNQPQHF. The CDR3 DNA is TGTGCCAGCAGGGGAAATCAGCCCCAGCATTTT.

This clonotype was recorded many times. The rearrangement links TRBV2 to TRBJ1-2; D might be TRBD1 (6 bases). Germline CDR1 and CDR2: SNHLY and FYNNEI. The CDR3 is 13 amino acids. Deletions cut 6 bases from V and 7 bases from J, with 15 bases between. Written as DNA, the CDR3 is TGTGCCAGCAGACAACAGGGATGGATTGGCTACACCTTC. It translates to CASRQQGWIGYTF.

The chain couples TRBV20-1 to TRBJ2-5; 10 bases align to TRBD1. Germline-derived CDR1 and CDR2 are DFQATT and SNEGSKA (reference sequence). The length of the CDR3 is 17 residues. The V segment lost 6 bases and the J segment 0 bases; nucleotides outside the gene matches: 13. In DNA, the CDR3 is TGCAGTGCCAACGACAGGGGGCTTAATGCTGACCAAGAGACCCAGTACTTC. It specifies CSANDRGLNADQETQYF.

To note about this clonotype: Given a much more abundant clone one base away, this may be a read error. The chain employs TRBV27 and TRBJ2-5, with a tentative D call TRBD2 (6 bases). There are 16 residues in the CDR3. Germline CDR1 is MNHEY and CDR2 is SMNVEV (reference sequence). Here the CDR3 DNA reads TGTGCCAGCAGTTTAGCCGGCTCAAGGCGGGGAGAGACCCGGTACTTC. Its translation is CASSLAGSRRGETRYF.

This clonotype was seen at least ten times. The chain has TRBV7-9 and TRBJ1-2, with 9 bases that match TRBD1. In germline, CDR1 is SEHNR, CDR2 FQNEAQ (reference sequence). Germline trimming cut 5 bases from V and 7 bases from J; bases unmatched to any gene: 8. There are 14 residues in the CDR3. CDR3 nucleotide sequence: TGTGCCAGCAGCAGCGGACAGGGGAGATTTGGCTACACCTTC. Residues: CASSSGQGRFGYTF.

There are many counts of this clonotype. The V call is TRBV24-1, the J call TRBJ1-5; TRBD1 agrees at 7 bases. The CDR3 extends over 14 amino acids. The V gene end was trimmed by 7 bases and the J gene end by 1 base; junction bases not matched to a gene: 3. The germline V gene encodes CDR1 KGHDR and CDR2 SFDVKD. The CDR3 nucleotides are TGTGCCACCAGCACAGGGGTAAGCAATCAGCCCCAGCATTTT. Translated: CATSTGVSNQPQHF.

This clonotype was detected ten times or more. The J gene is TRBJ2-7, the V gene TRBV11-2; D uncertain. Between the trimmed V and J ends, which lost 4 bases and 0 bases, there was a span of 4 bases. The CDR3 loop spans 12 amino acids. Per germline, CDR1 SGHAT and CDR2 FQNNGV. This chain's CDR3 is CASSSSSYEQYF. The CDR3 nucleotides are TGTGCCAGCAGCTCGAGCTCCTACGAGCAGTACTTC.

There are many counts of this clonotype. V gene TRBV6-6 combines with J gene TRBJ2-4; D is uncertain. Germline V gene data show CDR1 as MNHNY and CDR2 as SVGAGI (reference sequence). With 6 bases removed from V and 0 bases from J, the gap between germline ends came to 15 bases. This CDR3 comprises 16 residues. CDR3: CASSHRAALAKNIQYF. CDR3 DNA sequence: TGTGCCAGCAGCCACCGGGCGGCACTAGCCAAAAACATTCAGTACTTC.

This clonotype was seen at least ten times. This sequence joins TRBV14 and TRBJ2-7; either TRBD1 or TRBD2 may supply D (5 bases each). Germline lookup yields CDR1 SGHDN and CDR2 FVKESK. CDR3 length equals 17 residues. V gave up 0 bases and J gave up 0 bases, with 15 bases separating them. In nucleotides, the CDR3 is TGTGCCAGCAGCCAAGAATATGGGACGGGCGCCTCCTACGAGCAGTACTTC. Protein product: CASSQEYGTGASYEQYF.

This clonotype was observed many times. The gene calls are TRBV19 and TRBJ2-7, with TRBD2 matching 8 bases. CDR1 is LNHDA and CDR2 is SQIVND in the germline V gene (reference sequence). The CDR3 extends over 14 amino acids. V lost 2 bases, J lost 4 bases, and 4 bases stayed unmatched. Here the CDR3 DNA reads TGTGCCAGTAGTATATGGCGGGGGGCTTACGAGCAGTACTTC. Encoded protein: CASSIWRGAYEQYF.

Many counts were recorded for this clonotype. V gene TRBV30 combines with J gene TRBJ1-6; D not certain. Germline values: CDR1 GTSNPN, CDR2 SVGIG (reference sequence). V lost 5 bases and J 5 bases, leaving 10 bases between the germline ends. The CDR3 covers 13 residues. The CDR3 DNA is TGTGCCTGGGGAGCAGAGCATAATTCACCCCTCCACTTT. Its protein product is CAWGAEHNSPLHF.